This T cell receptor beta chain comes out of a study of blood T cell repertoires in COVID-19. Overall study: Italy, Spain and the United States were the sources of the convalescent and acute COVID-19 samples.

J was trimmed by 5 bases and V by 7 bases; bases with no gene match: 5. The CDR3 totals 13 residues. Per the authors' pipeline: Estimates of nucleated cell counts were drawn from the amplification of reference gene primers. The assay was immunoSEQ multiplex PCR, and TCRdb's table has in-frame clones only and misses some. The DNA gave D and trimming, while V, J and clone size come from that table. The data hold about 300,000 clones, with more than 85% observed a single time. The clonotype was recovered from a man aged 65-85 years with acute or convalescent COVID-19. The sequencing input was peripheral blood. This rearrangement joins TRBV12-3 or TRBV12-4 to TRBJ1-5; 7 bases map to TRBD1. This CDR3 reads CASTTGTDQPQHF. The CDR3 DNA sequence: TGTGCCAGCACCACCGGGACAGATCAGCCCCAGCATTTT.